The rows below give T cell receptor beta chains drawn from one sample of a study of shared clonotypes between healthy human individuals. Produced via immunoSEQ multiplex PCR; TCRdb's table is partial and in-frame only. The top ten clones hold 0.89% of a sample with some 1.1 million clones, 60% to 85% of them seen once. The source material was memory CD4+ T cells from PBMCs. These receptors all stem from a man younger than 30 in good health. Some clones in this sample may be carry-over from other donors' samples. CDR3s include the opening cysteine and the closing phenylalanine or tryptophan.

V gene	J gene	CDR3 protein
TRBV11-1	TRBJ2-2	CASSLAGMTGELFF
TRBV18	TRBJ2-1	CASSPYRDGLEQFF
TRBV28	TRBJ1-5	CASSPTGWDKGWRPQHF
TRBV15	TRBJ2-3	CATTGSSTDTQYF
TRBV19	TRBJ2-1	CASSKWGVYNEQFF
TRBV10-3	TRBJ1-1	CAISRDSMNTEAFF
TRBV7-3	TRBJ2-2	CASSLGGTGELFF
TRBV28	TRBJ2-1	CASSAGLREQFF
TRBV14	TRBJ2-5	CASSHLPGSKQETQYF
TRBV27	TRBJ1-2	CASSFDREEYGYTF
TRBV18	TRBJ1-3	CASSPTGANSGNTIYF
TRBV28	TRBJ1-2	CASSLTGKYGYTF
TRBV29-1	TRBJ2-7	CSVGERIGYEQYF
TRBV6-1	TRBJ1-2	CASASDREDGYTF
TRBV5-1	TRBJ1-1	CASSPGQGTRKAEAFF
TRBV11-3	TRBJ2-7	CASSAFGLAGEQYF
TRBV7-9	TRBJ1-2	CASSLGTGLGYGYTF
TRBV5-6	TRBJ2-7	CASSFTGRYYDEQYF
TRBV9	TRBJ1-4	CASSPPGTGNEKLFF
TRBV28	TRBJ1-2	CASSQVGRGQGYTF
TRBV2	TRBJ2-1	CASSVEGRNEQFF
TRBV9	TRBJ1-3	CASSVANGNTIYF
TRBV28	TRBJ2-5	CASSLLAAQETQYF
TRBV11-2	TRBJ2-3	CASSSFGPDTQYF
TRBV7-3	TRBJ2-2	CASSLTSVGVSTGELFF
TRBV5-1	TRBJ1-4	CASQGEGATNEKLFF
TRBV6-6	TRBJ2-7	CASSLSTGTGGGEQYF
TRBV29-1	TRBJ2-1	CSVELGLADSYNEQFF
TRBV5-1	TRBJ1-4	CASSPQPQTNEKLFF
TRBV6-6	TRBJ1-5	CASSTTNHRGNQPQHF
TRBV5-1	TRBJ2-5	CASSPGAEQETQYF
TRBV27	TRBJ1-1	CASRAGSMGTEAFF
TRBV7-3	TRBJ2-3	CASSSTSVGDTQYF
TRBV30	TRBJ1-5	CAWSRQGPGGQPQHF
TRBV29-1	TRBJ1-1	CSVRTGGAGDTEAFF
TRBV27	TRBJ1-1	CASSINREMNTEAFF
TRBV28	TRBJ2-5	CASSLRQPQETQYF
TRBV9	TRBJ2-7	CASRADGYEQYF
TRBV11-1	TRBJ2-1	CASGGMEDNNEQFF
TRBV30	TRBJ1-1	CAWSPHRALAEAFF
TRBV2	TRBJ1-3	CASSDSIGTIYF
TRBV29-1	TRBJ1-4	CSVQRTASFNEKLFF
TRBV5-1	TRBJ2-1	CASRPTGTGYNEQFF
TRBV29-1	TRBJ1-1	CSVWGGDTEAFF